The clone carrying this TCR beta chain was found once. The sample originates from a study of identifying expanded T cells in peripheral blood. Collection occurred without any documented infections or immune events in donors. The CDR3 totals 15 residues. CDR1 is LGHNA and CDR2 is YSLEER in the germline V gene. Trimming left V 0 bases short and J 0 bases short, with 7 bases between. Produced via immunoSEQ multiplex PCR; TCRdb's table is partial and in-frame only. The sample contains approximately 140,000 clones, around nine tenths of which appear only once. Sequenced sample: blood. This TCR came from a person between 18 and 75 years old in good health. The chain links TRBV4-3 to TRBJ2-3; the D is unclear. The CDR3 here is CASSQDSLSTDTQYF. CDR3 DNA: TGCGCCAGCAGCCAAGACTCGCTCAGCACAGATACGCAGTATTTT.